The sample holds many counts of the clone carrying this T cell receptor (beta chain). Its target is not known. The sample's time point: longitudinal time-point 2. PBMCs numbering 2 million and stored at -80 C yielded the unsorted libraries. CDR3 size: 15 residues. Per germline, CDR1 SGDLS and CDR2 YYNGEE. V gave up 4 bases and J gave up 6 bases, with 17 bases separating them. The cDNA was generated by 5'RACE with 10-nucleotide random UMIs. Each CDR3 protein gets one entry after TCRdb re-called the 5' RACE reads with MiXCR. The table has about 49,000 distinct CDR3 sequences, over 10% seen once. The data were taken from a study of neurological immune-mediated disorders. Overall study results and limits: HTLV-1-associated myelopathy had the most TCR clonal expansion, while multiple sclerosis had the least, a level that fell below healthy controls.

The chain joins TRBV9 to TRBJ2-1; weak D call: TRBD1 (5 bases). This TCR derives from a male donor with HTLV-1-associated myelopathy (HAM/TSP). The sample consisted of PBMCs. Here the CDR3 DNA reads TGTGCCAGCAGCCAGGCAGGGTCTCTTCGCAATGAGCAGTTCTTC. Protein sequence: CASSQAGSLRNEQFF. The full variable domain, in which reference TRBV9 and TRBJ2-1 provide the parts outside the CDR3, is DSGVTQTPKHLITATGQRVTLRCSPRSGDLSVYWYQQSLDQGLQFLIQYYNGEERAKGNILERFSAQQFPDLHSELNLSSLELGDSALYFCASSQAGSLRNEQFFGPGTRLTVL.